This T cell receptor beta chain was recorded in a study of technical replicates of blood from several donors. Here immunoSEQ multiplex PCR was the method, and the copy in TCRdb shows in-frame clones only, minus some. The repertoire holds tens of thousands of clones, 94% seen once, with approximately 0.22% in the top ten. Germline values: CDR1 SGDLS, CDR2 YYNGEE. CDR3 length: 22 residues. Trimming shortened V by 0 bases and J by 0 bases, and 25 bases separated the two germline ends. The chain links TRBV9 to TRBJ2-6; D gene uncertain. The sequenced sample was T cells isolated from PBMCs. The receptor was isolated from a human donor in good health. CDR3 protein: CASSVEADSYLWVLSGANVLTF. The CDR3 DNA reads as TGTGCCAGCAGCGTAGAGGCCGACTCCTACCTTTGGGTCCTCTCTGGGGCCAACGTCCTGACTTTC.